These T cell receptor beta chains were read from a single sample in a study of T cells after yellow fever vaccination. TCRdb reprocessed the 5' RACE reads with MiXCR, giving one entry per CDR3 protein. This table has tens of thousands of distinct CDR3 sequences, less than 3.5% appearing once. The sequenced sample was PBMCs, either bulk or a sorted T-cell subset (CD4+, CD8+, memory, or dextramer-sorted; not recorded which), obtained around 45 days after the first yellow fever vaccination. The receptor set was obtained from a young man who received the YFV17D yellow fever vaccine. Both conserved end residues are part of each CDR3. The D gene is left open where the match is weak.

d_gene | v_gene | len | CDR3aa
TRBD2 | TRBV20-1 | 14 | CSARAPAGVDTQYF
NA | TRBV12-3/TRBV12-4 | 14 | CASSPSAGGNTIYF
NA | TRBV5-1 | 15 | CASSPAGGQNTEAFF
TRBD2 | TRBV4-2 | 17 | CASSQDGLAGERHTQYF
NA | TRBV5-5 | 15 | CASSLGGTAGDTQYF
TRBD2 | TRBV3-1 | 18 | CACTHLMTGGVSSETQYF
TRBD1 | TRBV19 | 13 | CASSLQGVGEQFF
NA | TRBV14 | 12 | CASSQVGGTLHF
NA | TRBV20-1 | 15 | CSARDPGRAVGGYTF
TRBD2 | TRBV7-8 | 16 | CASSPGASGFTDTQYF
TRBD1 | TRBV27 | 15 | CASSFGRGLDQPQHF
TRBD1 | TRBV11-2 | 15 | CASTPTGVAAGELFF
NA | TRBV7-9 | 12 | CASSSGDSPLHF
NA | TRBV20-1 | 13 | CSAEVFVNTEAFF
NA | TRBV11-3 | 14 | CASSLVGYSNEQFF
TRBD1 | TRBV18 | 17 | CASSPGQALSRTGELFF
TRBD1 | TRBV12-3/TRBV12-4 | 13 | CASSLQGAYEQYF
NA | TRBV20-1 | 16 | CSARDPRGGQGTEAFF
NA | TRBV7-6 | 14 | CASSLEQYNGELFF
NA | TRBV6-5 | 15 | CASSLAATYQETQYF
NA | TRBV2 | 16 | CARTSTLRATNTEAFF
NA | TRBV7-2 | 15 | CASSLAIQPTGELFF
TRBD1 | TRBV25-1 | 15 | CASSEGQGGTGELFF
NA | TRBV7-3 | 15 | CASSSPGQRSYGYTF
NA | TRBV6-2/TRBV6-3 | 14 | CASGPVGTSYEQYF
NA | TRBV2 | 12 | CASSRGNQPQHF
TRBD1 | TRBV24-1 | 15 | CATSDLGGTQETQYF
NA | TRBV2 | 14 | CASSPRGASYEQYF
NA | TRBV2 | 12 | CASSERGSGYTF
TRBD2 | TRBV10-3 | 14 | CATGLDLAGGIQYF
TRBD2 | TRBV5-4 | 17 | CASSPGTSGGRTDTQYF
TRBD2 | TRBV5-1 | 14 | CASSSTSDGDTQYF
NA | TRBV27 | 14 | CASSLYRANYGYTF
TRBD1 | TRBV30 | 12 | CAWAQGVHGYTF
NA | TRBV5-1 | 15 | CASSLGGLRAYEQYF
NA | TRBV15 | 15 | CATSYRSAGSETQYF
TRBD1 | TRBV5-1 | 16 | CASSGPGQPANYGYTF
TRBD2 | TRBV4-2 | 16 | CASSQALAVPYNEQFF
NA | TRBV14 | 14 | CASAPRRGWETQYF
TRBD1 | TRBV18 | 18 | CASSQQRQGGLLRSPLHF
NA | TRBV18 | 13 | CASSPLGSYGYTF
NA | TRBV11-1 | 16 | CASSFGRGARANVLTF
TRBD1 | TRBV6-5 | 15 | CASSNRGRGTDTQYF
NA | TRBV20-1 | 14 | CSATRDRMNTEAFF
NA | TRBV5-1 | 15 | CASSLEGQSADTQYF
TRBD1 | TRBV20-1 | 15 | CSAYRLDRTNQPQHF
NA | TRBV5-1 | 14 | CASSPLSTQETQYF
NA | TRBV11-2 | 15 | CASRNQGGGHNEQFF
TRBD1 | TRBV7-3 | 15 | CASSRQGGGGTEAFF
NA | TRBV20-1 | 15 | CSASPNRLGDYEQYF
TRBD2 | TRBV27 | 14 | CASSLGLADNEQFF
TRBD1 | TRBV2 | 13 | CASSGDRADEQFF
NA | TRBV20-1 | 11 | CSASRWRSAFF
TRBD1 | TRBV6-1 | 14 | CASSTGGTVNTIYF
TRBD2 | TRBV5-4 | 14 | CASSWVAGNNEQFF